This T cell receptor (beta chain) was identified in a study of cytomegalovirus exposure and HLA in healthy donors. As for this clone: Its antigen is not identified.

PCR amplification relied on 60 Vbeta primers (plus 13 Jbeta primers). Libraries were prepared by immunoSEQ multiplex PCR; TCRdb keeps only in-frame clonotypes and omits some of them. Among 95,000 to 150,000 clones, approximately 66% were seen once, and the ten largest hold roughly 8.6%. General study results and limits: In vitro confirmation showed a few CMV-associated chains to be CMV antigen specific.

Trimming left V 1 base short and J 0 bases short, with 8 bases between. The CDR3 extends over 15 amino acids. Germline CDR1 reads SGHRS; CDR2 reads YFSETQ. This chain joins TRBV5-1 and TRBJ1-3, with D possibly matching TRBD1 (5 bases). This clonotype was sampled from a woman aged 40 to 50 in good health and CMV-seropositive. The sample consisted of PBMCs. The CDR3 protein is CASSLTGHSGNTIYF. The CDR3 DNA reads TGCGCCAGCAGCTTGACAGGACACTCTGGAAACACCATATATTTT.